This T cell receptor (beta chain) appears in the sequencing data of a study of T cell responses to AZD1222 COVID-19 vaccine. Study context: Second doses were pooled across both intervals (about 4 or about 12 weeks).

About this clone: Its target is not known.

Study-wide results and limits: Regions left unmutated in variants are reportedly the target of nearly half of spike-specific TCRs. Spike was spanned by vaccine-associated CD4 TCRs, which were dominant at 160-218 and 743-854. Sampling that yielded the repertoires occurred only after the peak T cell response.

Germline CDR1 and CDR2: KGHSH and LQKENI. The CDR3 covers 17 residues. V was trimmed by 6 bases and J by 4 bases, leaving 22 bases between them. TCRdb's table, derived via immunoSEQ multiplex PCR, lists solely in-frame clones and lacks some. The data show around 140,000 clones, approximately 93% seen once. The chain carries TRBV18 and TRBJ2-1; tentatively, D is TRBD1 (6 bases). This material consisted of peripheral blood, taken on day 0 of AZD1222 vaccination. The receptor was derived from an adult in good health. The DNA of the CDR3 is TGTGCCAGCTCCCGCACAGGGCCGGCTATAGGGTACAATGAGCAGTTCTTC. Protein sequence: CASSRTGPAIGYNEQFF.